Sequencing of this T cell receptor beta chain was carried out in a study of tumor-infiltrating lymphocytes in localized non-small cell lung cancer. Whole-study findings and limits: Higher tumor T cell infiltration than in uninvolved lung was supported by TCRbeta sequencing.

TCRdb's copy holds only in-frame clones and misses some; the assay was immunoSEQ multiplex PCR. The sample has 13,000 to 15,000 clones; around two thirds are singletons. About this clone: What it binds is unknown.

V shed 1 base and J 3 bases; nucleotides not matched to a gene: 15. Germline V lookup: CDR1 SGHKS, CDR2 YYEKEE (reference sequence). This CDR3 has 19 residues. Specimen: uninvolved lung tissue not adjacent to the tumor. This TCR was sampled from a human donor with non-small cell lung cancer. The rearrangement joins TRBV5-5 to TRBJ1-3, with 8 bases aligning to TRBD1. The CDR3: CASSLRPAGTGTVGNTIYF. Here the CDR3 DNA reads TGTGCCAGCAGCTTGCGGCCCGCCGGGACAGGAACGGTTGGAAACACCATATATTTT.